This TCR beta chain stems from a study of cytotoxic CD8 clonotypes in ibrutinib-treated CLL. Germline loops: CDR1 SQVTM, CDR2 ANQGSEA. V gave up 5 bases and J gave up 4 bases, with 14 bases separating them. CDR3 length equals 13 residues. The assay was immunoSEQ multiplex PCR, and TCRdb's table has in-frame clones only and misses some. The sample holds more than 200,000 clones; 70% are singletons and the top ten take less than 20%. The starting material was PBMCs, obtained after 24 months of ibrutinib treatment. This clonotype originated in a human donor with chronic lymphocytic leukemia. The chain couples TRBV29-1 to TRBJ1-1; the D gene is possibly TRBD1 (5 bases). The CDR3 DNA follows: TGCAGCGTTTCCCCAGGGCTGGGCACTGAAGCTTTCTTT. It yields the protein CSVSPGLGTEAFF.